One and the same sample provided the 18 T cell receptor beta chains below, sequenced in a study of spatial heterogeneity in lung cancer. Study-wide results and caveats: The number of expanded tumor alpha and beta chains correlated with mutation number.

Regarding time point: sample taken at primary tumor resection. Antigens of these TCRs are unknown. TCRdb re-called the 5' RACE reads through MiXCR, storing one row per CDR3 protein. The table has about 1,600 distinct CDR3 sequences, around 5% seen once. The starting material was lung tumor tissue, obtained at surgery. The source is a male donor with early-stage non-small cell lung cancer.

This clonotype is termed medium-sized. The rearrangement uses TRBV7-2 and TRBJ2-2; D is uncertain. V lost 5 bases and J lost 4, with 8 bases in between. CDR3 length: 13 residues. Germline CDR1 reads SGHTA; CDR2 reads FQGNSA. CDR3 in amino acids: CASSPRGTGELFF. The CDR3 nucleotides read TGTGCCAGCAGCCCCCGTGGCACCGGGGAGCTGTTTTTT.

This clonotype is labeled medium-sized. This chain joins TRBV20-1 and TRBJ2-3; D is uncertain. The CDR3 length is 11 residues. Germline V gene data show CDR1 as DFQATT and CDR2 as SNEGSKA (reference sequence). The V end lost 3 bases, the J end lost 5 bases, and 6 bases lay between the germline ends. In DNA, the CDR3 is TGCAGTGCTAGTGGTCGAGATACGCAGTATTTT. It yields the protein CSASGRDTQYF.

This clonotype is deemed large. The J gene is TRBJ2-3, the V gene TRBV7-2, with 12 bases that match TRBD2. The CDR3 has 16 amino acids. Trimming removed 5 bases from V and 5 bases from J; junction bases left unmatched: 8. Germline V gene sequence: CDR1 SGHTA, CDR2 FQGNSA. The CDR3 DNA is TGTGCCAGCAGCCTCGCCGGACTAGCGGGGAGAGATACGCAGTATTTT. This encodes CASSLAGLAGRDTQYF.

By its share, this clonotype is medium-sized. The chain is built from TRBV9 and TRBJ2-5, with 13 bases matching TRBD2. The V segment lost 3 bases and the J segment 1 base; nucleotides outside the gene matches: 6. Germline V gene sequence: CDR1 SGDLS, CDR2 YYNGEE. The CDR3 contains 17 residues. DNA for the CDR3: TGTGCCAGCAGCGCGAGGGGGACTAGCGGGGTCCAAGAGACCCAGTACTTC. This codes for CASSARGTSGVQETQYF.

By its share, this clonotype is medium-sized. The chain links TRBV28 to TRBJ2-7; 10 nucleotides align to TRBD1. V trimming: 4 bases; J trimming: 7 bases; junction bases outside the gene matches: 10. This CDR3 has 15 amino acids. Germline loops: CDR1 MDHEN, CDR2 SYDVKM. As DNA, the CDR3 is TGTGCCAGCAGTTCAACCGGGACAGGGGTGGGGGAGCAGTACTTC. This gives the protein CASSSTGTGVGEQYF.

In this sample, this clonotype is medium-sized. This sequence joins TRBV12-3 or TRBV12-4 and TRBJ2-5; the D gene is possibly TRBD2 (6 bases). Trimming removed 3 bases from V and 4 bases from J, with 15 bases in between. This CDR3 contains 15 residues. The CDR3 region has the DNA TGTGCCAGCAGTTTGGGGGGATATCGCCGAGAGACCCAGTACTTC. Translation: CASSLGGYRRETQYF.

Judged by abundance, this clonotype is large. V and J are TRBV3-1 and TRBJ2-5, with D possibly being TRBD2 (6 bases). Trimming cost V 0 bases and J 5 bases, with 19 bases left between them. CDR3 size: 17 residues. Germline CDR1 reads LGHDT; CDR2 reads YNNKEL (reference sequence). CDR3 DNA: TGTGCCAGCAGCCAAGACGGAAGCGCACCTAGCGCGGAGACCCAGTACTTC. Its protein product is CASSQDGSAPSAETQYF.

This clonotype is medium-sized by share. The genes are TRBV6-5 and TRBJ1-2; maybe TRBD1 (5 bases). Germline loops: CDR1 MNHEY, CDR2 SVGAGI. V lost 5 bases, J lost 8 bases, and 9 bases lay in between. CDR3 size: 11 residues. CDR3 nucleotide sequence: TGTGCCAGCAGTCCAGGGTCCGGCTACACCTTC. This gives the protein CASSPGSGYTF.

The chain's CDR3 is CASTPGQPNTGELFF. CDR3 nucleotides: TGTGCCAGCACCCCGGGACAACCAAACACCGGGGAGCTGTTTTTT. This sequence joins TRBV7-2 and TRBJ2-2; tentatively, D is TRBD1 (6 bases). CDR1 is SGHTA and CDR2 is FQGNSA in the germline V gene. With 7 bases removed from V and 2 bases from J, the gap between germline ends came to 14 bases. There are 15 residues in the CDR3.

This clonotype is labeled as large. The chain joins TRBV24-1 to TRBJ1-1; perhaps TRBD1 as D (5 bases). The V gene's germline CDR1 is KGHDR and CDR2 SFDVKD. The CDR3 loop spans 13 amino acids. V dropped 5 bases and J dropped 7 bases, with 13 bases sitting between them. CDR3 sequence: CATSGVQGGEAFF. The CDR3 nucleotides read TGTGCCACCAGTGGTGTCCAGGGCGGTGAAGCTTTCTTT.

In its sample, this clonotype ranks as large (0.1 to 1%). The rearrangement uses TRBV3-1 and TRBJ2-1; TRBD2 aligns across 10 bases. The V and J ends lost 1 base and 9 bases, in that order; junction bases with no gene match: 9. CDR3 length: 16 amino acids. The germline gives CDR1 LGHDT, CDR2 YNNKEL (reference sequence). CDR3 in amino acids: CASSQGSGTSDAEQFF. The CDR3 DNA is TGTGCCAGCAGCCAAGGATCCGGGACTAGCGATGCTGAGCAGTTCTTC.

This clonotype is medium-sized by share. The CDR3 bases are TGCAGTGCTAGAGATAAGACGAGCGGAAACACCATATATTTT. Translating it yields CSARDKTSGNTIYF. The chain links TRBV20-1 to TRBJ1-3; D gene ambiguous. The V end lost 0 bases, the J end lost 4 bases, and 10 bases lay between the germline ends. CDR3 length: 14 residues. The germline gives CDR1 DFQATT, CDR2 SNEGSKA (reference sequence).

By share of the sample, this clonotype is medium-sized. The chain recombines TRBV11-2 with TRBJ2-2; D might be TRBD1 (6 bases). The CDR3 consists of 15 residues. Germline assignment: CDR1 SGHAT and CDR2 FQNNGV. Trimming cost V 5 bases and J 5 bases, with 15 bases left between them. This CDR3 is CASSPDGGLTGELFF. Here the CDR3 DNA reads TGTGCCAGCAGCCCCGATGGGGGCCTGACCGGGGAGCTGTTTTTT.

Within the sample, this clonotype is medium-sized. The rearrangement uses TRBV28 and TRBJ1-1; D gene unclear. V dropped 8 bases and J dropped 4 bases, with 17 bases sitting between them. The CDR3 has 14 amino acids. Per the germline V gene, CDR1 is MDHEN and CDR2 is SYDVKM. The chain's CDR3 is CASRALMEATEAFF. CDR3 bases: TGTGCCAGCCGGGCCTTAATGGAGGCCACTGAAGCTTTCTTT.

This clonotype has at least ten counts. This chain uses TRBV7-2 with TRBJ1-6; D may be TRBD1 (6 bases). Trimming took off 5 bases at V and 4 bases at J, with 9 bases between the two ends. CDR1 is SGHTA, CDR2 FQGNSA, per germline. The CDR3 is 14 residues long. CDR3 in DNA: TGTGCCAGCAGCGACGGACAGTATAATTCACCCCTCCACTTT. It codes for CASSDGQYNSPLHF.

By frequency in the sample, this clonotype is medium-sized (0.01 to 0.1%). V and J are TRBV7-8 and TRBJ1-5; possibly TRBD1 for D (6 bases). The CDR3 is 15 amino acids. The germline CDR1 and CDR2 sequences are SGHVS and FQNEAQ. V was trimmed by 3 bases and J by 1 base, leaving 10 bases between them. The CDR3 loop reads CASSLQTGSNQPQHF. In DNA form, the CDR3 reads TGTGCCAGCAGCTTGCAGACAGGAAGCAATCAGCCCCAGCATTTT.

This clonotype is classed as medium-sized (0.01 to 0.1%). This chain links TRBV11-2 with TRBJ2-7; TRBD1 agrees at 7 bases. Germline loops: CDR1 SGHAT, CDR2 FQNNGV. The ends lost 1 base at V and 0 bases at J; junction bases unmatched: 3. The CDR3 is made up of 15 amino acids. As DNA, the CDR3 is TGTGCCAGCAGCTTAGGACAGGGACCCTCCTACGAGCAGTACTTC. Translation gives CASSLGQGPSYEQYF.

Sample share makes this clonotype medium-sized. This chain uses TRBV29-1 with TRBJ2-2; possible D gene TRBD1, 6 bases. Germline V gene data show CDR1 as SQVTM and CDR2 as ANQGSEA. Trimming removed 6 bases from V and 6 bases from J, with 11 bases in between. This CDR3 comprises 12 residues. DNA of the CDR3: TGCAGCGTCGACAGGCAGGCCGGGGAGCTGTTTTTT. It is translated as CSVDRQAGELFF.